The 5 T cell receptor beta chains below all came from one sample that was sequenced in a study of T-cell reconstitution after alpha-beta-depleted transplantation in children. As it was prepared, the TCRbeta library received unique molecular identifiers. TCRdb recomputed calls from the PCR reads with MiXCR, one row per CDR3 protein. This table holds roughly 590,000 distinct CDR3 sequences, roughly 15% found once. The sample consisted of PBMCs from the stem cell graft donor, taken from the stem cell graft. All receptors come from a human donor who donated a stem cell graft to a child with acute myeloid leukemia.

The chain recombines TRBV11-2 with TRBJ2-4; weak D call: TRBD1 (7 bases). The CDR3 runs 16 residues. CDR1 is SGHAT, CDR2 FQNNGV, per germline. V lost 0 bases and J 7 bases, leaving 16 bases between the germline ends. CDR3 coding DNA: TGTGCCAGCAGCTTAGATCACCCCAGGGGGAGGAACATTCAGTACTTC. Protein sequence: CASSLDHPRGRNIQYF.

The gene calls are TRBV4-3 and TRBJ2-2; D not certain. V was trimmed by 6 bases and J by 2 bases, leaving 19 bases between them. The CDR3 sequence is 17 residues long. From germline, CDR1 is LGHNA and CDR2 YSLEER. CDR3 sequence reads: CASSRGAASVNTGELFF. CDR3 bases: TGCGCCAGCAGTCGAGGTGCAGCCTCAGTAAACACCGGGGAGCTGTTTTTT.

This clonotype was observed many times. The rearrangement uses TRBV28 and TRBJ1-1, with no clear D. In germline, CDR1 is MDHEN, CDR2 SYDVKM. V lost 5 bases to trimming and J lost 3 bases, with 4 bases between them. The CDR3 spans 11 residues. The CDR3 sequence: CASSGDTEAFF. The CDR3 coding sequence is TGTGCCAGCAGTGGGGACACTGAAGCTTTCTTT.

This clonotype was observed a few times. J is TRBJ2-7 and V is TRBV12-3 or TRBV12-4, with TRBD2 matching over 9 bases. V lost 5 bases to trimming and J lost 4 bases; unmatched junction nucleotides: 9. The CDR3 loop spans 15 amino acids. This CDR3 is CASSHPAGGLYEQYF. The CDR3 nucleotides read TGTGCCAGCAGTCACCCAGCGGGGGGTCTATACGAGCAGTACTTC.

The gene calls are TRBV14 and TRBJ2-3, with unresolved D. Germline-derived CDR1 and CDR2 are SGHDN and FVKESK. The V end was cut by 10 bases, the J end by 6 bases, with 23 bases between. This CDR3 is built from 15 residues. The CDR3 reads CATSPISTHLDTQYF. For the CDR3, the DNA is TGTGCCACCTCCCCCATATCTACACATTTGGATACGCAGTATTTT.